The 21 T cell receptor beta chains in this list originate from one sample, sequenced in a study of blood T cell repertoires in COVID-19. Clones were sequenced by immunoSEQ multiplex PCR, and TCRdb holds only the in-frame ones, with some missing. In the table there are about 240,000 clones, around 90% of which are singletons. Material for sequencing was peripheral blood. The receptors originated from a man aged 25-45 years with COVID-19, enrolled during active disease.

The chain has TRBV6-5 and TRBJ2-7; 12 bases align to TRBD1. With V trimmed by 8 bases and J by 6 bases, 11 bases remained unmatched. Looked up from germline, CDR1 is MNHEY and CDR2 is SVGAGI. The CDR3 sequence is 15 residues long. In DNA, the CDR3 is TGTGCCAGCGGAGGGGGGGGACAGGGGGCCCTCGAGCAGTACTTC. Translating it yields CASGGGGQGALEQYF.

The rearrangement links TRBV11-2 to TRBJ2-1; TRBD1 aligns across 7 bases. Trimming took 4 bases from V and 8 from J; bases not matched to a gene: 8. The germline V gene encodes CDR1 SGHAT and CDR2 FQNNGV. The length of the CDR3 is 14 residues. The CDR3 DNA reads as TGTGCCAGCAGCTCGGGACAGTCTGGGTATGAGCAGTTCTTC. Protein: CASSSGQSGYEQFF.

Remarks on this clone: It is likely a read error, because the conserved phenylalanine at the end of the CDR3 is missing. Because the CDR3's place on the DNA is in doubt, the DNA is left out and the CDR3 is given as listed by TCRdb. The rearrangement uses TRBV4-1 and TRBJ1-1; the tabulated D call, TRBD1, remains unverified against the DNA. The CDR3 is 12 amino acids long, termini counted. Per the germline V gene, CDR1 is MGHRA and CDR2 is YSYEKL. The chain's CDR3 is CASSYPPGGQVI.

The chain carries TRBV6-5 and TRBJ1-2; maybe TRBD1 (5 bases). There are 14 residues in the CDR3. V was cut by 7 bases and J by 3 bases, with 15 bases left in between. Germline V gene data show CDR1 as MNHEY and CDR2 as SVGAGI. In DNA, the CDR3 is TGTGCCAGCATGGTAGCAAGCAGGGACTATGGCTACACCTTC. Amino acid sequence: CASMVASRDYGYTF.

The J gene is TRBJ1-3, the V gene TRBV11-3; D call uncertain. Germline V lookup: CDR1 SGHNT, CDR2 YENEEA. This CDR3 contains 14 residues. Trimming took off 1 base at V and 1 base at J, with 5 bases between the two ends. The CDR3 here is CASSLGGSGNTIYF. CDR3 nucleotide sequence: TGTGCCAGCAGCTTAGGAGGGTCTGGAAACACCATATATTTT. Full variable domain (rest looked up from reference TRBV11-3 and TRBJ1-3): EAGVVQSPRYKIIEKKQPVAFWCNPISGHNTLYWYLQNLGQGPELLIRYENEEAVDDSQLPKDRFSAERLKGVDSTLKIQPAELGDSAVYLCASSLGGSGNTIYFGEGSWLTVV.

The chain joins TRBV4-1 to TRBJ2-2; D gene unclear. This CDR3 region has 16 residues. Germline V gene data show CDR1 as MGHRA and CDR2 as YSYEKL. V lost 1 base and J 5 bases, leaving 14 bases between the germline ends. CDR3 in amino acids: CASSQASNRRTGELFF. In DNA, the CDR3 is TGCGCCAGCAGCCAAGCCTCCAACAGAAGGACCGGGGAGCTGTTTTTT.

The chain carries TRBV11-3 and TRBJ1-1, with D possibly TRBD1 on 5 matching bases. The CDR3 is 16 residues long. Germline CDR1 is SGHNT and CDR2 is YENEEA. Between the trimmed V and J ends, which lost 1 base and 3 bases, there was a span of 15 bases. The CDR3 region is CASSLGGTRGDTEAFF. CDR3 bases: TGTGCCAGCAGCTTAGGGGGGACTAGAGGGGACACTGAAGCTTTCTTT.

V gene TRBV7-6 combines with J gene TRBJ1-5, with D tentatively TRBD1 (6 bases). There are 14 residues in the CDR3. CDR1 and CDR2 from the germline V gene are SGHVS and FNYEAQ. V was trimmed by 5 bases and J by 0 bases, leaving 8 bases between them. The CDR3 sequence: CASSQQGSNQPQHF. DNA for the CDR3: TGTGCCAGCAGCCAACAGGGTAGCAATCAGCCCCAGCATTTT.

CDR3 sequence: CASSLARGYEQYF. The CDR3 coding sequence is TGTGCCAGCAGCTTAGCGCGGGGCTACGAGCAGTACTTC. The genes are TRBV7-9 and TRBJ2-7; tentative D call: TRBD2 (6 bases). Germline lookup yields CDR1 SEHNR and CDR2 FQNEAQ (reference sequence). V dropped 0 bases and J dropped 3 bases, with 6 bases sitting between them. The CDR3 is 13 amino acids.

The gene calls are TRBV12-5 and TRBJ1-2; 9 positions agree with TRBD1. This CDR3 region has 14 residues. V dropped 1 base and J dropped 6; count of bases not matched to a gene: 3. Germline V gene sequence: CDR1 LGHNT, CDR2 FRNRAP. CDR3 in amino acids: CASGLGDRADGYTF. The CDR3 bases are TGTGCTAGTGGTTTGGGGGACAGGGCCGATGGCTACACCTTC.

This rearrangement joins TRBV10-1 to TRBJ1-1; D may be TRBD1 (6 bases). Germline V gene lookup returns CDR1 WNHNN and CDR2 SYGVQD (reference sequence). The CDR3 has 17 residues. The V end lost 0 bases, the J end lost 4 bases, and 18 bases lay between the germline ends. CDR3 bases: TGCGCCAGCAGTGAGTCGCGGGGGCTGCGATTAGGCACTGAAGCTTTCTTT. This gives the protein CASSESRGLRLGTEAFF.

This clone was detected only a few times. Here the CDR3 DNA reads TGCGCCAGCAGCTTGTCGTACTCCTATAATTCACCCCTCCACTTT. This encodes CASSLSYSYNSPLHF. This chain links TRBV5-1 with TRBJ1-6; D gene ambiguous. The CDR3 extends over 15 amino acids. The V and J ends lost 1 base and 0 bases respectively, with 5 bases between them. The V gene's germline CDR1 is SGHRS and CDR2 YFSETQ.

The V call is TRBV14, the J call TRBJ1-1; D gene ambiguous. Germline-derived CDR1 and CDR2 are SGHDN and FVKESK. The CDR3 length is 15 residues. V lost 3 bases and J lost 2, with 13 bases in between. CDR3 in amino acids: CASSQTSTGNTEAFF. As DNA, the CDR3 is TGTGCCAGCAGCCAGACTTCGACGGGAAACACTGAAGCTTTCTTT.

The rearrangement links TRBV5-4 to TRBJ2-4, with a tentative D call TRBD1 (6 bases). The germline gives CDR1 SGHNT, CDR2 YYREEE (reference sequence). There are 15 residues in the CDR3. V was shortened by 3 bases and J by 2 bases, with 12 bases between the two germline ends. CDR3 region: CASSSGVDPKNIQYF. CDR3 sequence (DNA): TGTGCCAGCAGCTCAGGGGTTGATCCCAAAAACATTCAGTACTTC.

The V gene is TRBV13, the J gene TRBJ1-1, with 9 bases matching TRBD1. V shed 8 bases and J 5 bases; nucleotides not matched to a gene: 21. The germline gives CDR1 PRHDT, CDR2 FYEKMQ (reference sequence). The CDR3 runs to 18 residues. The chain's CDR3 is CASGKTEQGAKGRTEAFF. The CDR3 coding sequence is TGTGCCAGCGGAAAAACGGAACAGGGGGCGAAGGGAAGAACTGAAGCTTTCTTT.

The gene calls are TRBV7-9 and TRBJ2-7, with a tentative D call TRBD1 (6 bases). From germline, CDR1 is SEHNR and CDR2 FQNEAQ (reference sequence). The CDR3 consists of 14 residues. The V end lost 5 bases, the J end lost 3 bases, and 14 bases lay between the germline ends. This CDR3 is CASSGRTEIYEQYF. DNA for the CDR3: TGTGCCAGCAGCGGTAGGACAGAAATCTACGAGCAGTACTTC.

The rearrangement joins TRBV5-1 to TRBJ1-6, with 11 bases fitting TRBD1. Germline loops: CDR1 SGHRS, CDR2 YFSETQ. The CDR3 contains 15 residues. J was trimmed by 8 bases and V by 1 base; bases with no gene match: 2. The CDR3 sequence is CASSLRTGGDSPLHF. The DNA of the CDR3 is TGCGCCAGCAGCTTGCGGACAGGGGGCGATTCACCCCTCCACTTT.

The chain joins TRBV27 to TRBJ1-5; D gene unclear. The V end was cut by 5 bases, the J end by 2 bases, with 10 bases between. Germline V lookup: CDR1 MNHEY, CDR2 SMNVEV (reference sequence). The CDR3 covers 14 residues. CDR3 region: CASSPRVGNQPQHF. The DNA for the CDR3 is TGTGCCAGCAGTCCCCGGGTGGGCAATCAGCCCCAGCATTTT.

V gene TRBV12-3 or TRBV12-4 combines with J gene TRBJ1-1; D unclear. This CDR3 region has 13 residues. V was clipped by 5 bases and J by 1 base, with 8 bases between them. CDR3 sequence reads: CASSTTPNTEAFF. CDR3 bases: TGTGCCAGCAGTACTACACCGAACACTGAAGCTTTCTTT.

The CDR3 region has the DNA TGTGCCACCAAACCTCTGGGGTCGGGACAAGAGACCCAGTACTTC. Translated, it gives CATKPLGSGQETQYF. V is TRBV6-5 and J is TRBJ2-5; D perhaps matches TRBD2 (5 bases). Per the germline V gene, CDR1 is MNHEY and CDR2 is SVGAGI. Trimming removed 10 bases from V and 2 bases from J, with 20 bases in between. The CDR3 loop spans 15 amino acids.

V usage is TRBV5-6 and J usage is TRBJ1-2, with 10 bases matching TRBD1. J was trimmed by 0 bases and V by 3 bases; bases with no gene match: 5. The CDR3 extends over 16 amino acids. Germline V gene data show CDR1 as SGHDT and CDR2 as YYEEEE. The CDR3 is CASSSGDRGTNYGYTF. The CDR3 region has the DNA TGTGCCAGCAGCTCTGGGGACAGGGGTACTAACTATGGCTACACCTTC.